This T cell receptor beta chain came from a study of shared clonotypes between healthy human individuals. Study findings and constraints: All-four-donor shared clonotypes had higher generation probabilities than non-shared clonotypes did.

Sequencing used immunoSEQ multiplex PCR; TCRdb keeps in-frame clones, though not all of them. The table lists a few million clones, 92% of them singletons. The CDR3 length is 12 residues. V was pared by 3 bases and J by 2 bases, with 7 bases between. CDR1 is GTSNPN, CDR2 SVGIG, per germline (reference sequence). To note about this clone: Its target is not known.

The sample was naive CD4+ T cells from PBMCs. The subset is: CD45RA+ positively selected. This chain links TRBV30 with TRBJ2-5; D gene unclear. The TCR sequence derives from a man aged 18 to 30 in good health. Some clones in this sample may be carry-over from other donors' samples. CDR3 in amino acids: CAWRASQETQYF. The CDR3 coding sequence is TGTGCCTGGAGGGCATCGCAAGAGACCCAGTACTTC.